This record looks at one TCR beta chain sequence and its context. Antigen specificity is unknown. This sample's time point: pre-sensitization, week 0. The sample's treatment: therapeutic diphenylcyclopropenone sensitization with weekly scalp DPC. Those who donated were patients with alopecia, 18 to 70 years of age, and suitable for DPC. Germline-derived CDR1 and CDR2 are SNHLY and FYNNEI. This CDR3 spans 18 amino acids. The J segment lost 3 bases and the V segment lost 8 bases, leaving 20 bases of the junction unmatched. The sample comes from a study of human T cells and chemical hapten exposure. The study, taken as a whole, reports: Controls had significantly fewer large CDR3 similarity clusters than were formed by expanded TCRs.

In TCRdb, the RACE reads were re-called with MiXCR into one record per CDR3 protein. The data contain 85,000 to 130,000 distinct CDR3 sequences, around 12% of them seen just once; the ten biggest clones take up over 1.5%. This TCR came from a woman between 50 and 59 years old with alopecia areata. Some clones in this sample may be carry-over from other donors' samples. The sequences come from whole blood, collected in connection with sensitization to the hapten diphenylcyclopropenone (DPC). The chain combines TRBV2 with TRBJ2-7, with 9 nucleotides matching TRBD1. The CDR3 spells CASQTRRTGASTIYEQYF. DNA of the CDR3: TGTGCCAGCCAAACTCGAAGGACAGGGGCAAGTACGATCTACGAGCAGTACTTC.